Detailed here is one T cell receptor (beta chain). Its antigen is not identified. Clones were read by immunoSEQ multiplex PCR, and TCRdb kept only the in-frame ones, dropping some. The sample yields 150,000 or so clones, roughly nine tenths seen once. The data were taken from a study of T cell responses to AZD1222 COVID-19 vaccine. General study points: Clonal diversity was possibly underestimated, and the donors were mostly white British, with more females. Baseline seropositivity occurred in only six AZD1222 recipients.

Sequencing was performed on peripheral blood, taken on day 0 of AZD1222 vaccination. The sequence came from an adult in good health.

In nucleotides, the CDR3 is TGTGCCTGGAGTCTACAGACAGGGGGTCAACCCGGGGAGCTGTTTTTT. It yields the protein CAWSLQTGGQPGELFF. The chain is built from TRBV30 and TRBJ2-2, with 9 bases fitting TRBD1. The V gene's germline CDR1 is GTSNPN and CDR2 SVGIG (reference sequence). The CDR3 runs 16 residues. The V segment lost 2 bases and the J segment 6 bases; nucleotides outside the gene matches: 10.